A single sample is the source of the 20 T cell receptor beta chains below, sequenced in a study of cytomegalovirus exposure and HLA in healthy donors (dated by TCRdb to 2016 to 2017). The library came from the immunoSEQ multiplex PCR assay. For the multiplex PCR, a mixture combining 60 forward primers for TCR Vbeta segments and 13 reverse primers for TCR Jbeta segments was used. TCRdb took this table from immuneACCESS and kept in-frame rearrangements with V and J called. Such tables lack part of the clones; where checked against another copy, unresolved V genes explain under half of the gap, and the rest is unexplained. The sample table holds around 150,000 clones, of which 60% to 85% were seen once. 3.7% of the sample is held by the ten biggest clonotypes. Source material: PBMCs. The receptors here all came from a young man in good health and CMV-seropositive.

The rearrangement links TRBV29-1 to TRBJ2-7; 9 nucleotides agree with TRBD2. The CDR3 length is 15 residues. Per germline, CDR1 SQVTM and CDR2 ANQGSEA. J lost 1 base, V lost 3 bases, and 7 bases had no gene match. This CDR3 reads CSVDRSGSGSYEQYF. The DNA of the CDR3 is TGCAGCGTTGATCGTAGCGGGAGTGGTTCCTACGAGCAGTACTTC.

This rearrangement joins TRBV4-1 to TRBJ2-3; 7 nucleotides line up with TRBD2. Germline loops: CDR1 MGHRA, CDR2 YSYEKL. This CDR3 spans 17 amino acids. The J segment lost 2 bases and the V segment lost 0 bases, leaving 8 bases of the junction unmatched. The CDR3, as DNA: TGCGCCAGCAGCCAAGAAGCGGGGCATACCACCACAGATACGCAGTATTTT. Its translation: CASSQEAGHTTTDTQYF.

The V call is TRBV10-3, the J call TRBJ1-1; 7 positions match TRBD1. Trimming took 4 bases from V and 5 from J; bases not matched to a gene: 13. The CDR3 extends over 16 amino acids. Germline V gene sequence: CDR1 ENHRY, CDR2 SYGVKD. CDR3 amino acids: CAISAGGQAGFTEAFF. As DNA, the CDR3 is TGTGCCATCAGTGCGGGCGGACAGGCGGGATTTACTGAAGCTTTCTTT.

This clone was seen more than once but under ten times. The rearrangement links TRBV5-6 to TRBJ1-2, with D possibly matching TRBD1 (5 bases). The germline gives CDR1 SGHDT, CDR2 YYEEEE. V was trimmed by 2 bases and J by 0 bases, leaving 11 bases between them. This CDR3 has 15 residues. The CDR3: CASSFWGDSNYGYTF. CDR3 sequence (DNA): TGTGCCAGCAGCTTCTGGGGGGATTCTAACTATGGCTACACCTTC. The entire variable domain, with the rest obtained from reference TRBV5-6 and TRBJ1-2, is as follows: DAGVTQSPTHLIKTRGQQVTLRCSPKSGHDTVSWYQQALGQGPQFIFQYYEEEERQRGNFPDRFSGHQFPNYSSELNVNALLLGDSALYLCASSFWGDSNYGYTFGSGTRLTVV.

The V call is TRBV27, the J call TRBJ1-2; D is undetermined. This CDR3 comprises 13 residues. The germline V gene encodes CDR1 MNHEY and CDR2 SMNVEV (reference sequence). The ends were cut back, 4 bases at V and 5 bases at J, with 11 bases in the middle. This chain's CDR3 is CASSSYSGYGYTF. CDR3 nucleotide sequence: TGTGCCAGCAGTTCGTACAGTGGGTATGGCTACACCTTC.

The chain has TRBV13 and TRBJ2-7; TRBD2 might be the D (6 bases). The CDR3 totals 15 residues. V lost 2 bases and J lost 3, with 14 bases in between. Germline CDR1 and CDR2: PRHDT and FYEKMQ (reference sequence). The CDR3 sequence is CASSLLTSGVYEQYF. In nucleotides, the CDR3 is TGTGCCAGCAGCTTATTGACTAGTGGGGTCTACGAGCAGTACTTC.

This chain uses TRBV6-6 with TRBJ1-2; D might be TRBD1 (6 bases). Germline V gives CDR1 MNHNY, CDR2 SVGAGI (reference sequence). The CDR3 runs to 15 residues. V was trimmed by 6 bases and J by 4 bases, leaving 18 bases between them. The CDR3 DNA sequence: TGTGCCAGCAGCACTCGAGGGGGGGGTGGCTATGGCTACACCTTC. This codes for CASSTRGGGGYGYTF.

V usage is TRBV7-9 and J usage is TRBJ2-2; D not resolved. Germline V gene sequence: CDR1 SEHNR, CDR2 FQNEAQ (reference sequence). The CDR3 sequence is 14 residues long. Trimming left V 5 bases short and J 1 base short, with 8 bases between. The CDR3 nucleotides read TGTGCCAGCAGCGATTACAGGAACACCGGGGAGCTGTTTTTT. This encodes CASSDYRNTGELFF. Variable domain in full (rest from reference TRBV7-9 and TRBJ2-2): DTGVSQNPRHKITKRGQNVTFRCDPISEHNRLYWYRQTLGQGPEFLTYFQNEAQLEKSRLLSDRFSAERPKGSFSTLEIQRTEQGDSAMYLCASSDYRNTGELFFGEGSRLTVL.

The V gene is TRBV30, the J gene TRBJ1-4, with D hard to call. Germline V gives CDR1 GTSNPN, CDR2 SVGIG (reference sequence). The CDR3 loop spans 16 amino acids. Trimming cost V 0 bases and J 0 bases, with 11 bases left between them. The CDR3 bases are TGTGCCTGGAGTGTAGGTCCCGGAGCAACTAATGAAAAACTGTTTTTT. Encoded protein: CAWSVGPGATNEKLFF.

This chain joins TRBV29-1 and TRBJ1-1; TRBD1 aligns across 8 bases. Germline CDR1 reads SQVTM; CDR2 reads ANQGSEA. The CDR3 length is 11 residues. V lost 7 bases to trimming and J lost 4 bases; unmatched junction nucleotides: 2. DNA for the CDR3: TGCAGCGCCCAGGGGGCCACTGAAGCTTTCTTT. Its protein product is CSAQGATEAFF.

This rearrangement joins TRBV28 to TRBJ2-7; 9 positions match TRBD2. Germline V gene sequence: CDR1 MDHEN, CDR2 SYDVKM. This CDR3 region has 17 residues. The J segment lost 0 bases and the V segment lost 7 bases, leaving 13 bases of the junction unmatched. CDR3 protein: CASISTRRLADSYEQYF. DNA of the CDR3: TGTGCCAGCATATCCACGCGACGACTAGCGGACTCCTACGAGCAGTACTTC.

The sample holds one count of this clone. This chain connects TRBV30 to TRBJ2-7; D is perhaps TRBD1 (5 bases). There are 13 residues in the CDR3. Trimming cost V 3 bases and J 2 bases, with 11 bases left between them. The germline gives CDR1 GTSNPN, CDR2 SVGIG (reference sequence). This chain's CDR3 is CAWRGRSAYEQYF. CDR3 coding DNA: TGTGCCTGGAGGGGGCGCTCGGCCTACGAGCAGTACTTC.

The rearrangement joins TRBV13 to TRBJ2-5; TRBD2 agrees at 15 bases. After removal of 5 bases from V and 3 bases from J, the junction contained 13 bases not matched to a gene. Looked up from germline, CDR1 is PRHDT and CDR2 is FYEKMQ (reference sequence). The CDR3 consists of 19 residues. The CDR3 nucleotides are TGTGCCAGCAGCCCGAGGGCCGGGACTAGCGGGGGGTCGAAAGAGACCCAGTACTTC. Translating gives CASSPRAGTSGGSKETQYF.

This chain connects TRBV6-6 to TRBJ2-7, with TRBD1 matching over 9 bases. This CDR3 is built from 14 residues. V shed 4 bases and J 2 bases; nucleotides not matched to a gene: 3. Germline V lookup: CDR1 MNHNY, CDR2 SVGAGI (reference sequence). CDR3: CASSFGTGTYEQYF. In DNA form, the CDR3 reads TGTGCCAGCAGTTTCGGGACAGGGACCTACGAGCAGTACTTC.

CDR3 in DNA: TGTGCCTGGAGTGTAGGGCAGGGAATCACAGATACGCAGTATTTT. Residues: CAWSVGQGITDTQYF. This rearrangement joins TRBV30 to TRBJ2-3; maybe TRBD1 (5 bases). Germline lookup yields CDR1 GTSNPN and CDR2 SVGIG (reference sequence). Trimming took 0 bases from V and 2 from J, leaving 12 bases between them. This CDR3 spans 15 amino acids.

The gene calls are TRBV7-6 and TRBJ2-7, with 10 bases fitting TRBD1. V lost 4 bases to trimming and J lost 9 bases; unmatched junction nucleotides: 3. CDR3 length equals 12 residues. Germline V CDR1 and CDR2: SGHVS, FNYEAQ. The CDR3 region has the DNA TGTGCCAGCAGCTCCGACAGGGGGCGGCAGTACTTC. Its translation: CASSSDRGRQYF. Looking up the rest from reference TRBV7-6 and TRBJ2-7 gives the full variable domain: GAGVSQSPRYKVTKRGQDVALRCDPISGHVSLYWYRQALGQGPEFLTYFNYEAQQDKSGLPNDRFSAERPEGSISTLTIQRTEQRDSAMYRCASSSDRGRQYFGPGTRLTVT.

Remarks on this clone: Other DNA sequences within the sample encode an identical CDR3. This rearrangement joins TRBV5-1 to TRBJ1-6; D unresolved. CDR3 size: 14 residues. Germline loops: CDR1 SGHRS, CDR2 YFSETQ. V lost 0 bases, J lost 5 bases, and 6 bases lay in between. For the CDR3, the DNA is TGCGCCAGCAGCTTGGGGCAGGATAATTCACCCCTCCACTTT. Encoded protein: CASSLGQDNSPLHF.

This chain connects TRBV6-4 to TRBJ2-3; 8 bases fit TRBD2. Germline V gene lookup returns CDR1 MRHNA and CDR2 SNTAGT. The CDR3 consists of 14 residues. After removal of 6 bases from V and 2 bases from J, the junction contained 4 bases not matched to a gene. The CDR3 loop is CASRRGGLTDTQYF. The CDR3 coding sequence is TGTGCCAGCAGACGGGGGGGTCTCACAGATACGCAGTATTTT.

The chain employs TRBV5-1 and TRBJ2-7; a possible D gene is TRBD1 (5 bases). Trimming pared 8 bases from V and 3 bases from J, leaving 18 bases between. The CDR3 runs to 14 residues. Looked up from germline, CDR1 is SGHRS and CDR2 is YFSETQ. The CDR3 DNA reads TGCGCCAGTCGCACCACCACAGGTTACTACGAGCAGTACTTC. Translation gives CASRTTTGYYEQYF.

The V and J genes are TRBV9 and TRBJ2-3; 10 bases align to TRBD2. This CDR3 is built from 16 residues. Germline CDR1 and CDR2: SGDLS and YYNGEE. J lost 0 bases, V lost 3 bases, and 4 bases had no gene match. As DNA, the CDR3 is TGTGCCAGCAGCGCAGGTAGCGGGAGGAGCACAGATACGCAGTATTTT. It translates to CASSAGSGRSTDTQYF.